This T cell receptor beta chain was documented in a study of CD8+CD57+ T cells in acquired aplastic anemia listed by TCRdb under 2018. At the level of the whole study: Extracted DNA from sorted CD4+ and CD8+ cells averaged around 3.3 ug, ranging from roughly 0.2 to 30 ug. CD8+CD57+ expansion was defined as frequency above the mean frequency observed in healthy subjects.

Profiling of TCR beta VDJ combinations and CDR3 sequences used genomic DNA as the template. TCR repertoire sequencing was run on an Illumina HiSeq 2000. On the study's bioinformatics: TRBV/TRBJ rearrangement plots, CDR3 size and DJ length profiles, and Simpson's diversity index were used to evaluate the repertoires. Whichever DNA sequence was most abundant in the deep sequencing data was defined as the immunodominant clone. CDR3 amino acid sequences were checked for sharing between subjects and were compared against published repertoires and the VDJdb database. TCRdb reran the public reads through fastp at Q25 and MiXCR, keeping productive beta chains. Every distinct CDR3 protein forms one entry, paired with its most common genes and DNA. For this entry, the V and J calls and clone size follow TCRdb and not the study's own pipeline. This sample has approximately 300,000 distinct CDR3 sequences in its table, and 56% of those were observed once. 1.3% of the sample belongs to the ten largest clones.

Turning to this clonotype: The target of this receptor is not known. Within one base of it there is no much larger clone, and no base qualities were kept.

The full study reports these points: Twenty-nine CD8+ CDR3 sequences were found in both patients and controls but appeared to be highly expressed in patients and within the immunodominant clones of the patients. CD8+ Simpson's diversity did not differ significantly between patients and healthy controls (P=0.060).

Patients chosen for sequencing had shown expansion of CD8+CD57+ cells by flow cytometry. Every patient had severe acquired aplastic anemia, diagnosed using the International Study of Aplastic Anemia and Agranulocytosis and Camitta criteria. At the time blood was sampled, none of the patients had received any therapy. In the study, sorted CD4+ and CD8+ blood T cells from patients with severe aplastic anemia and from healthy subjects underwent deep sequencing of TCR repertoires. Patients were enrolled in the USA under clinicaltrials.gov protocols 00001620, 01623167, 00001397, 00071045, 00081523 and 00961064. Ficoll-Paque density gradient centrifugation was used to isolate peripheral blood mononuclear cells. CD4+ and CD8+ T cells were sorted by FACS or magnetic beads before DNA extraction. The CDR3 runs 14 amino acids, cysteine and phenylalanine included. Left in the record is the CDR3 DNA by itself, 42 bases read in frame from the first base. V loses 7 bases, J loses 5 bases, and the germline ends lie 18 bases apart.

The TCR was taken from a human donor with aplastic anemia. Sequences were obtained from sorted CD4+, CD8+, or CD8+CD57+ T cells (not recorded which) from PBMCs. The chain is made from TRBV12-3 or TRBV12-4 and TRBJ2-7; the best D guess is TRBD2, with 6 bases matching. The nucleotides read TGTGCCAGCACCATCGACGGGGGTGTGGACGAGCAGTACTTC. Its translation reads: CASTIDGGVDEQYF.